The 30 T cell receptor beta chains below come from one sample, sequenced in a study of T-cell memory formation after mild COVID-19. Each CDR3 protein gets one entry after TCRdb re-called the 5' RACE reads with MiXCR. The data show around 340,000 distinct CDR3 sequences, 10% to 15% seen once. Specimen: PBMCs or a T cell subset sorted from them (not recorded which). Source of these receptors: a man younger than 35 who had mild COVID-19 (a few samples of this study predate the infection). Cell type and time point are not known.

This clonotype was observed many times. The gene calls are TRBV29-1 and TRBJ1-4; no clear D. Germline CDR1 SQVTM, CDR2 ANQGSEA. The CDR3 consists of 12 residues. V lost 4 bases and J lost 3, with 6 bases in between. CDR3: CSVGGANEKLFF. The CDR3 coding sequence is TGCAGCGTTGGGGGAGCTAATGAAAAACTGTTTTTT.

This rearrangement joins TRBV6-6 to TRBJ1-6; D uncertain. The germline V gene has CDR1 MNHNY and CDR2 SVGAGI (reference sequence). The CDR3 runs 15 residues. Trimming stripped 7 bases from V and 3 bases from J, with 13 bases between. The CDR3 bases are TGTGCCAGCACCCTCGACGGACTCTATAATTCACCCCTCCACTTT. It is translated as CASTLDGLYNSPLHF.

This sequence joins TRBV20-1 and TRBJ2-4; D is tentatively TRBD1 or TRBD2 (5 bases each). The CDR3 extends over 15 amino acids. Germline V CDR1 and CDR2: DFQATT, SNEGSKA (reference sequence). The V gene lost 0 bases and the J gene lost 0 bases, with 9 bases spanning the gap. The CDR3 sequence: CSARDSGGAKNIQYF. CDR3 DNA: TGCAGTGCTAGAGACTCTGGGGGAGCCAAAAACATTCAGTACTTC.

This clonotype was detected only a few times. The chain couples TRBV6-5 to TRBJ1-1, with unresolved D. CDR1 and CDR2 from the germline V gene are MNHEY and SVGAGI. V was shortened by 0 bases and J by 1 base, with 6 bases between the two germline ends. The CDR3 covers 14 residues. The CDR3 DNA sequence: TGTGCCAGCAGTTACTCACGGGAGAACACTGAAGCTTTCTTT. Protein sequence: CASSYSRENTEAFF.

This sequence joins TRBV20-1 and TRBJ1-2; maybe TRBD1 (5 bases). Germline V gives CDR1 DFQATT, CDR2 SNEGSKA (reference sequence). Trimming pared 3 bases from V and 1 base from J, leaving 9 bases between. CDR3 size: 13 residues. In DNA, the CDR3 is TGCAGTGCTAGTGACCAGGGTAACTATGGCTACACCTTC. Translated, it gives CSASDQGNYGYTF.

This clonotype showed up many times. The V gene is TRBV7-9, the J gene TRBJ2-7; TRBD1 is a possible D gene (5 bases). The V and J ends lost 5 bases and 6 bases respectively, with 17 bases between them. Germline V gene data show CDR1 as SEHNR and CDR2 as FQNEAQ (reference sequence). This CDR3 contains 14 residues. CDR3 DNA sequence: TGTGCCAGCAGCCTACTTCCTGACAGCTTCGAGCAGTACTTC. Amino acid sequence: CASSLLPDSFEQYF.

This clonotype occurred a few times. The genes are TRBV11-1 and TRBJ2-4, with 8 bases fitting TRBD1. The CDR3 is 18 residues long. V dropped 1 base and J dropped 9; count of bases not matched to a gene: 17. Germline V lookup: CDR1 SGHAT, CDR2 FQDESV (reference sequence). The CDR3 protein is CASSLEDSRTGRGAIQYF. CDR3 nucleotides: TGTGCCAGCAGCTTAGAGGACAGCCGGACAGGGCGGGGTGCCATTCAGTACTTC.

The gene calls are TRBV11-2 and TRBJ1-4; D call uncertain. The CDR3 has 14 amino acids. Germline lookup yields CDR1 SGHAT and CDR2 FQNNGV. With 5 bases removed from V and 5 bases from J, the gap between germline ends came to 12 bases. Here the CDR3 reads CASSPRQWNEKLFF. The CDR3 region has the DNA TGTGCCAGCAGCCCTAGGCAGTGGAATGAAAAACTGTTTTTT. Filled out from reference TRBV11-2 and TRBJ1-4, the complete variable domain reads EAGVAQSPRYKIIEKRQSVAFWCNPISGHATLYWYQQILGQGPKLLIQFQNNGVVDDSQLPKDRFSAERLKGVDSTLKIQPAKLEDSAVYLCASSPRQWNEKLFFGSGTQLSVL.

In its sample, this clonotype was seen many times. The genes are TRBV6-6 and TRBJ2-2, with TRBD1 as a possible D gene (6 bases). The germline V gene has CDR1 MNHNY and CDR2 SVGAGI (reference sequence). The V end was cut by 5 bases, the J end by 5 bases, with 9 bases between. The CDR3 length is 13 residues. The CDR3 here is CASSQDRTGELFF. CDR3 nucleotides: TGTGCCAGCAGTCAGGACAGAACCGGGGAGCTGTTTTTT.

This clonotype was found many times. The chain couples TRBV4-3 to TRBJ1-1; the D is unclear. Germline loops: CDR1 LGHNA, CDR2 YSLEER. The CDR3 is made up of 14 amino acids. Trimming took 0 bases from V and 4 from J, leaving 9 bases between them. The DNA of the CDR3 is TGCGCCAGCAGCCAAGATTTTGAGACCACTGAAGCTTTCTTT. It translates to CASSQDFETTEAFF.

The rearrangement links TRBV29-1 to TRBJ2-1, with unresolved D. The V and J ends lost 5 bases and 1 base respectively, with 9 bases between them. The CDR3 is 13 residues long. Looked up from germline, CDR1 is SQVTM and CDR2 is ANQGSEA. This CDR3 is CSVCPPSYNEQFF. DNA for the CDR3: TGCAGCGTTTGTCCACCTTCCTACAATGAGCAGTTCTTC.

V and J are TRBV2 and TRBJ1-6, with a tentative D call TRBD1 (6 bases). CDR1 is SNHLY, CDR2 FYNNEI, per germline. The CDR3 consists of 15 residues. Trimming removed 2 bases from V and 10 bases from J, with 15 bases in between. The CDR3 loop is CASSESAGGRSPLHF. CDR3 coding DNA: TGTGCCAGCAGTGAATCGGCGGGGGGCAGGTCACCCCTCCACTTT.

The gene calls are TRBV9 and TRBJ1-4; no clear D. V was clipped by 2 bases and J by 6 bases, with 11 bases between them. The CDR3 is 14 amino acids. The germline V gene has CDR1 SGDLS and CDR2 YYNGEE. The chain's CDR3 is CASSVGSSDEKLFF. For the CDR3, the DNA is TGTGCCAGCAGCGTTGGGTCATCGGATGAAAAACTGTTTTTT.

This clonotype was seen a handful of times. V gene TRBV12-3 or TRBV12-4 combines with J gene TRBJ1-2; D is ambiguous. V dropped 8 bases and J dropped 8 bases, with 15 bases sitting between them. The CDR3 loop spans 12 amino acids. Here the CDR3 reads CASGERAMGYTF. In nucleotides, the CDR3 is TGTGCCAGCGGGGAAAGGGCAATGGGCTACACCTTC.

This clonotype was recorded at least ten times. V usage is TRBV12-3 or TRBV12-4 and J usage is TRBJ1-2; 10 bases align to TRBD1. With V trimmed by 4 bases and J by 8 bases, 4 bases remained unmatched. This CDR3 region has 13 residues. CDR3 nucleotides: TGTGCCAGCAGTTCGACAGGGGGCAGGGGCTACACCTTC. Its protein is CASSSTGGRGYTF.

This clonotype was counted a few times. J is TRBJ2-3 and V is TRBV28; D is possibly TRBD2 (5 bases). V lost 8 bases and J 3 bases, leaving 12 bases between the germline ends. The CDR3 spans 13 residues. Germline V lookup: CDR1 MDHEN, CDR2 SYDVKM. The CDR3 DNA sequence: TGTGCCAGCGAGGGCAGAATAACAGATACGCAGTATTTT. Encoded protein: CASEGRITDTQYF.

This clonotype was counted only a few times. V usage is TRBV27 and J usage is TRBJ1-2, with TRBD1 matching over 10 bases. The CDR3 sequence is 14 residues long. Germline CDR1 MNHEY, CDR2 SMNVEV (reference sequence). After removal of 6 bases from V and 3 bases from J, the junction contained 4 bases not matched to a gene. DNA of the CDR3: TGTGCCAGCAGGACAGGGGGCTCGTACTATGGCTACACCTTC. It yields the protein CASRTGGSYYGYTF.

This chain links TRBV18 with TRBJ2-4; 7 bases align to TRBD2. CDR1 and CDR2 (germline): KGHSH, LQKENI. CDR3 length equals 16 residues. V dropped 0 bases and J dropped 0; count of bases not matched to a gene: 2. The CDR3 DNA follows: TGTGCCAGCTCACCACCGTCGGGGGGAGCCAAAAACATTCAGTACTTC. Translation: CASSPPSGGAKNIQYF. The full variable domain, with the rest looked up from reference TRBV18 and TRBJ2-4, is NAGVMQNPRHLVRRRGQEARLRCSPMKGHSHVYWYRQLPEEGLKFMVYLQKENIIDESGMPKERFSAEFPKEGPSILRIQQVVRGDSAAYFCASSPPSGGAKNIQYFGAGTRLSVL.

The V call is TRBV7-2, the J call TRBJ2-6, with D uncertain. V lost 7 bases and J 0 bases, leaving 13 bases between the germline ends. Germline V lookup: CDR1 SGHTA, CDR2 FQGNSA. The CDR3 extends over 16 amino acids. Here the CDR3 DNA reads TGTGCCAGCACGGTCCAAAGGGACTCTGGGGCCAACGTCCTGACTTTC. Residues: CASTVQRDSGANVLTF.

This clonotype turned up a few times. This sequence joins TRBV9 and TRBJ2-3; D uncertain. CDR1 SGDLS and CDR2 YYNGEE come from the germline V gene. CDR3 length: 13 amino acids. Trimming pared 4 bases from V and 4 bases from J, leaving 10 bases between. The CDR3 region has the DNA TGTGCCAGCAGCTTAGATACCGCAGATACGCAGTATTTT. Protein: CASSLDTADTQYF. Full variable domain (missing parts from reference TRBV9 and TRBJ2-3): DSGVTQTPKHLITATGQRVTLRCSPRSGDLSVYWYQQSLDQGLQFLIQYYNGEERAKGNILERFSAQQFPDLHSELNLSSLELGDSALYFCASSLDTADTQYFGPGTRLTVL.

This chain uses TRBV5-1 with TRBJ2-1; the match to TRBD2 covers 11 bases. Germline CDR1 reads SGHRS; CDR2 reads YFSETQ. V lost 6 bases, J lost 9 bases, and 11 bases stayed unmatched. The CDR3 has 15 residues. CDR3 bases: TGCGCCAGCACCCCCATAGCGGGGGGGCCCCCTGAGCAGTTCTTC. Amino acids: CASTPIAGGPPEQFF.

The genes are TRBV10-3 and TRBJ2-7; D is perhaps TRBD1 or TRBD2 (5 bases each). With 7 bases removed from V and 3 bases from J, the gap between germline ends came to 13 bases. Germline CDR1 reads ENHRY; CDR2 reads SYGVKD. CDR3 length equals 13 residues. CDR3 protein: CAITPGTDYEQYF. The CDR3 region has the DNA TGTGCCATCACCCCTGGGACGGACTACGAGCAGTACTTC.

This clonotype was seen only a few times. This chain joins TRBV30 and TRBJ2-1; maybe TRBD1 (6 bases). This CDR3 comprises 10 residues. Germline values: CDR1 GTSNPN, CDR2 SVGIG (reference sequence). Trimming removed 5 bases from V and 15 bases from J, with 14 bases in between. The CDR3 bases are TGTGCCTGGGGAAGGACAGTGTCGTTCTTC. This encodes CAWGRTVSFF.

The chain carries TRBV6-2 or TRBV6-3 and TRBJ2-7; 7 nucleotides line up with TRBD2. Germline V gene lookup returns CDR1 MNHEY and CDR2 SVGEGT. After removal of 10 bases from V and 2 bases from J, the junction contained 5 bases not matched to a gene. The length of the CDR3 is 12 residues. CDR3: CATAGTTYEQYV. In DNA, the CDR3 is TGTGCCACCGCTGGGACTACCTACGAGCAGTACGTC.

This clonotype has only a few counts. This chain links TRBV12-3 or TRBV12-4 with TRBJ1-1; D gene uncertain. There are 14 residues in the CDR3. V lost 7 bases to trimming and J lost 0 bases, with 12 bases between them. The CDR3 DNA reads TGTGCCAGCACCTTGACGCGGGTGAACACTGAAGCTTTCTTT. Translated: CASTLTRVNTEAFF.

J is TRBJ2-5 and V is TRBV6-6; unclear D gene. Germline V gives CDR1 MNHNY, CDR2 SVGAGI (reference sequence). CDR3 size: 12 residues. Trimming left V 8 bases short and J 5 bases short, with 12 bases between. DNA of the CDR3: TGTGCCAGCCAAAGGCCGTCTGAGACCCAGTACTTC. This translates into CASQRPSETQYF.

The sample holds a few counts of this clonotype. V gene TRBV6-2 or TRBV6-3 combines with J gene TRBJ2-7; the D gene is possibly TRBD1 (5 bases). CDR1 is MNHEY, CDR2 SVGEGT, per germline. V was trimmed by 2 bases and J by 5 bases, leaving 16 bases between them. This CDR3 is 15 amino acids long. The CDR3 spells CASSYPTQGSNEQYF. Written as DNA, the CDR3 is TGTGCCAGCAGTTACCCGACGCAGGGTTCCAACGAGCAGTACTTC.

CDR3 sequence (DNA): TGCGGCGGGATTAAAGCGGGGGTTAACACCGGGGAGCTGTTTTTT. It translates to CGGIKAGVNTGELFF. The chain is built from TRBV29-1 and TRBJ2-2, with TRBD2 identical over 8 bases. The length of the CDR3 is 15 residues. In germline, CDR1 is SQVTM, CDR2 ANQGSEA.

The chain uses TRBV6-6 and TRBJ2-7; no firm D call. Germline-derived CDR1 and CDR2 are MNHNY and SVGAGI (reference sequence). The CDR3 sequence is 12 residues long. Trimming took 7 bases from V and 4 from J, leaving 11 bases between them. The CDR3 DNA reads TGTGCCAGCACCAAGGAGAGATACGAGCAGTACTTC. It is translated as CASTKERYEQYF.

This clonotype was counted between two and nine times. J is TRBJ2-7 and V is TRBV11-2; D might be TRBD2 (6 bases). The CDR3 has 15 amino acids. The V gene's germline CDR1 is SGHAT and CDR2 FQNNGV. Trimming stripped 5 bases from V and 4 bases from J, with 18 bases between. In DNA, the CDR3 is TGTGCCAGCAGCACGGGGCGGGGATCCGTTTACGAGCAGTACGTC. It specifies CASSTGRGSVYEQYV.